This T cell receptor (beta chain) emerged from a study of early T cells in non-severe SARS-CoV-2 infection. As for the study in general: Chains stayed unpaired after sequencing of bulk RNA from unsorted whole blood.

Germline-derived CDR1 and CDR2 are MNHEY and SMNVEV (reference sequence). V was cut by 5 bases and J by 5 bases, with 12 bases left in between. The CDR3 consists of 14 residues. TCRdb fed the 5' RACE reads into MiXCR, producing one record per CDR3 protein. This sample has about 83,000 distinct CDR3 sequences; more than 9% occur once, and the top ten carry over 7.5%. The starting material was whole blood, obtained at baseline. This receptor was taken from an adult who was a healthcare worker with PCR-confirmed SARS-CoV-2 infection or an uninfected control (not recorded which). The chain couples TRBV27 to TRBJ2-2; possibly TRBD1 for D (6 bases). The DNA for the CDR3 is TGTGCCAGCAGTCTTGGACAGATTACCGGGGAGCTGTTTTTT. Translated, it gives CASSLGQITGELFF.